These 32 T cell receptor beta chains came from one sample sequenced in a study of T cell responses to AZD1222 COVID-19 vaccine (TCRdb year 2021). Libraries were prepared through the immunoSEQ multiplex PCR assay. The immuneACCESS repertoire file appears here via TCRdb, limited to in-frame rearrangements. These files lack a portion of the clones; in checked studies, under half of the deficit traces to unresolved V genes, and the cause of the others is not known. The table for this sample lists fewer than 150,000 clones; approximately 90% of them were counted only once. 3.1% of the sample goes to the ten largest clones. In the paper's terms, the time point label means: about 28 days (+/-7) after the second vaccine dose. Here the sequenced sample was peripheral blood, taken 28 days after the second AZD1222 dose. These receptors all come from an adult who received the AZD1222 COVID-19 vaccine.

The chain is built from TRBV18 and TRBJ2-1; no firm D call. V was trimmed by 0 bases and J by 2 bases, leaving 11 bases between them. The CDR3 is 16 residues long. From germline, CDR1 is KGHSH and CDR2 LQKENI. The CDR3 region has the DNA TGTGCCAGCTCACCACCGAGTATCTCTACCTACAATGAGCAGTTCTTC. This translates into CASSPPSISTYNEQFF.

For the CDR3, the DNA is TGTGCCTGGCGGTTCGCCGCTAACTATGGCTACACCTTC. Protein product: CAWRFAANYGYTF. The V and J genes are TRBV30 and TRBJ1-2; D ambiguous. V was clipped by 5 bases and J by 0 bases, with 10 bases between them. The CDR3 loop spans 13 amino acids. CDR1 is GTSNPN, CDR2 SVGIG, per germline (reference sequence).

The chain joins TRBV28 to TRBJ2-5; 9 bases agree with TRBD1. This CDR3 region has 16 residues. Germline CDR1 MDHEN, CDR2 SYDVKM. V was pared by 3 bases and J by 2 bases, with 7 bases of the junction left unmatched. The CDR3 here is CASSFAPGQGQETQYF. DNA of the CDR3: TGTGCCAGCAGTTTTGCGCCGGGACAGGGACAAGAGACCCAGTACTTC.

This clone has just a few counts. The same CDR3 also results from other DNA sequences found in this sample. This chain connects TRBV9 to TRBJ2-1; TRBD2 matches 8 bases. The CDR3 totals 14 residues. CDR1 and CDR2 (germline): SGDLS, YYNGEE. Unmatched junction bases numbered 3, after V lost 2 bases and J lost 5 bases. The CDR3 coding sequence is TGTGCCAGCAGCGTGAGCGGGGGTAACAATGAGCAGTTCTTC. Translating gives CASSVSGGNNEQFF.

V is TRBV5-4 and J is TRBJ2-5, with 13 bases fitting TRBD2. This CDR3 comprises 17 residues. The junction had 7 bases not matched to a gene; V was cut back by 4 bases and J by 1 base. Germline V gene data show CDR1 as SGHNT and CDR2 as YYREEE (reference sequence). CDR3: CASSLRLAGGSQETQYF. CDR3 in DNA: TGTGCCAGCAGCCTCCGACTAGCGGGGGGCTCCCAAGAGACCCAGTACTTC.

A remark on this clone: The junction and the germline gene differ at one end; a read error may be behind it. The chain has TRBV12-3 or TRBV12-4 and TRBJ1-3; TRBD1 is a possible D gene (6 bases). CDR3 length: 12 residues. This CDR3 is CASSFRDHRAGF. Written as DNA, the CDR3 is TGTGCCAGCAGTTTTCGGGACCACAGGGCGGGATTT.

This clone appeared a single time. The rearrangement links TRBV4-2 to TRBJ1-5; D is perhaps TRBD1 (6 bases). CDR1 is LGHNA, CDR2 YNFKEQ, per germline. The CDR3 consists of 15 residues. V was trimmed by 1 base and J by 1 base, leaving 8 bases between them. CDR3 bases: TGTGCCAGCAGCCAAGGAGGGGGGAGCAATCAGCCCCAGCATTTT. This translates into CASSQGGGSNQPQHF.

This chain links TRBV9 with TRBJ2-3; D possibly corresponds to TRBD2 (6 bases). Germline CDR1 is SGDLS and CDR2 is YYNGEE. V lost 0 bases, J lost 1 base, and 15 bases lay in between. CDR3 size: 17 residues. The CDR3 DNA reads TGTGCCAGCAGCGTAGCTCCCAGGGACTCAGGCACAGATACGCAGTATTTT. This sequence encodes CASSVAPRDSGTDTQYF.

The V gene is TRBV7-9, the J gene TRBJ2-7, with D possibly matching TRBD1 (5 bases). The CDR3 spans 14 residues. The V gene's germline CDR1 is SEHNR and CDR2 FQNEAQ (reference sequence). The germline V and J ends were trimmed by 5 bases and 1 base, with 12 bases remaining between them. CDR3 coding DNA: TGTGCCAGCAGCCTCCAGACAGATTCCTACGAGCAGTACTTC. Encoded protein: CASSLQTDSYEQYF.

The chain has TRBV27 and TRBJ2-1, with TRBD2 matching 7 bases. After removal of 5 bases from V and 0 bases from J, the junction contained 7 bases not matched to a gene. The CDR3 spans 16 residues. CDR1 is MNHEY, CDR2 SMNVEV, per germline (reference sequence). CDR3 sequence (DNA): TGTGCCAGCAGTCCGCTACTAGCGAGCTCCTACAATGAGCAGTTCTTC. Translation: CASSPLLASSYNEQFF.

The chain employs TRBV3-1 (or the pseudogene TRBV3-2) and TRBJ2-7; 8 bases are shared with TRBD1. This CDR3 is built from 16 residues. The V and J ends lost 5 bases and 2 bases, in that order; junction bases with no gene match: 11. Germline V lookup: CDR1 LGHDT, CDR2 YNNKEL (reference sequence). CDR3 sequence: CASSSPSGTGTYEQYF. The CDR3 nucleotides are TGTGCCAGCAGCTCCCCCTCGGGGACAGGCACCTACGAGCAGTACTTC.

The chain combines TRBV28 with TRBJ2-7; D gene ambiguous. The germline gives CDR1 MDHEN, CDR2 SYDVKM. Trimming left V 2 bases short and J 0 bases short, with 8 bases between. This CDR3 has 14 amino acids. The CDR3 spells CASSLSLSSYEQYF. CDR3 nucleotide sequence: TGTGCCAGCAGTTTAAGCCTGAGCTCCTACGAGCAGTACTTC.

The genes are TRBV18 and TRBJ2-1, with D possibly being TRBD1 or TRBD2 (5 bases each). CDR3 length: 14 amino acids. The germline CDR1 and CDR2 sequences are KGHSH and LQKENI. V lost 6 bases, J lost 6 bases, and 15 bases lay in between. CDR3 sequence reads: CASSPGPTRNEQFF. Written as DNA, the CDR3 is TGTGCCAGCTCGCCGGGACCCACGCGCAATGAGCAGTTCTTC.

This clone occurred once. The chain links TRBV9 to TRBJ2-1; a possible D gene is TRBD2 (6 bases). V was shortened by 4 bases and J by 6 bases, with 14 bases between the two germline ends. Germline V gene sequence: CDR1 SGDLS, CDR2 YYNGEE. The CDR3 contains 14 residues. The CDR3 loop reads CASSSRLDSNEQFF. The CDR3 DNA reads as TGTGCCAGCAGCTCCCGACTAGATTCCAATGAGCAGTTCTTC.

The rearrangement joins TRBV6-5 to TRBJ1-5; D is unclear. V dropped 6 bases and J dropped 3 bases, with 15 bases sitting between them. The CDR3 is 15 amino acids. Per the germline V gene, CDR1 is MNHEY and CDR2 is SVGAGI. The CDR3 nucleotides read TGTGCCAGCAGCCAATCGGACGGACTCAATCAGCCCCAGCATTTT. Its translation is CASSQSDGLNQPQHF.

The chain has TRBV27 and TRBJ2-7; possibly TRBD2 for D (6 bases). Between the trimmed V and J ends, which lost 5 bases and 0 bases, there was a span of 23 bases. The CDR3 runs 18 residues. The V gene's germline CDR1 is MNHEY and CDR2 SMNVEV (reference sequence). The CDR3 DNA reads as TGTGCCAGCAGTCATAGGGCGGGCTCAGGGAGGAGCTCCTACGAGCAGTACTTC. Translated, it gives CASSHRAGSGRSSYEQYF.

The chain has TRBV11-2 and TRBJ1-1; TRBD1 matches at 11 bases. CDR1 SGHAT and CDR2 FQNNGV come from the germline V gene. The CDR3 runs to 17 residues. Trimming cost V 5 bases and J 1 base; bases outside gene matches: 9. The DNA of the CDR3 is TGTGCCAGCAGCCCCGGGACAGGGGGTAGAACGAACACTGAAGCTTTCTTT. This sequence encodes CASSPGTGGRTNTEAFF.

The rearrangement joins TRBV5-1 to TRBJ1-2, with 8 bases lining up with TRBD1. Germline V gives CDR1 SGHRS, CDR2 YFSETQ. The CDR3 covers 14 residues. Germline trimming cut 3 bases from V and 2 bases from J; bases unmatched to any gene: 3. The CDR3 sequence is CASSWGTGNYGYTF. The CDR3 DNA reads TGCGCCAGCAGCTGGGGGACAGGAAACTATGGCTACACCTTC.

The rearrangement uses TRBV28 and TRBJ2-5; 11 bases are a match to TRBD2. The CDR3 loop spans 14 amino acids. Germline V gene sequence: CDR1 MDHEN, CDR2 SYDVKM. Germline trimming cut 5 bases from V and 5 bases from J; bases unmatched to any gene: 4. The CDR3 region has the DNA TGTGCCAGCAGTCCGACTAGCGGGGTTGAGACCCAGTACTTC. It yields the protein CASSPTSGVETQYF.

The chain joins TRBV28 to TRBJ1-2, with TRBD1 matching 8 bases. The CDR3 consists of 12 residues. Germline loops: CDR1 MDHEN, CDR2 SYDVKM. V lost 10 bases to trimming and J lost 7 bases; unmatched junction nucleotides: 8. This CDR3 reads CATQQGVGGYTF. The CDR3, as DNA: TGTGCCACCCAACAGGGGGTGGGTGGCTACACCTTC.

The chain is built from TRBV29-1 and TRBJ2-7; 12 bases fit TRBD2. The CDR3 covers 14 residues. V lost 5 bases to trimming and J lost 3 bases; unmatched junction nucleotides: 5. CDR1 SQVTM and CDR2 ANQGSEA come from the germline V gene. CDR3 amino acids: CSVSGTSGYYEQYF. The CDR3 region has the DNA TGCAGCGTTTCCGGGACTAGCGGGTACTACGAGCAGTACTTC.

The chain carries TRBV23-1 and TRBJ2-7; D tentatively reads TRBD1 or TRBD2 (5 bases each). Being an ORF, TRBV23-1 has a function that is uncertain. V dropped 5 bases and J dropped 5 bases, with 10 bases sitting between them. The CDR3 runs 12 residues. This CDR3 reads CASSGGPHEQYF. Written as DNA, the CDR3 is TGCGCCAGCAGTGGGGGACCGCACGAGCAGTACTTC.

The gene calls are TRBV24-1 and TRBJ2-7; D ambiguous. Germline V lookup: CDR1 KGHDR, CDR2 SFDVKD. Trimming shortened V by 9 bases and J by 6 bases, and 17 bases separated the two germline ends. This CDR3 has 13 amino acids. For the CDR3, the DNA is TGTGCCACCGGAAATCCCTGGAGTAGCGAGCAGTACTTC. This sequence encodes CATGNPWSSEQYF.

The V and J genes are TRBV30 and TRBJ2-7; TRBD1 aligns across 10 bases. The trim removed 5 bases at V and 2 bases at J, leaving 6 bases unmatched. Germline CDR1 and CDR2: GTSNPN and SVGIG (reference sequence). This CDR3 has 14 amino acids. CDR3 nucleotides: TGTGCCTGGGCTTTTGGGACAGGGGCCTACGAGCAGTACTTC. It specifies CAWAFGTGAYEQYF.

The chain joins TRBV4-1 to TRBJ2-1, with TRBD2 matching over 16 bases. The CDR3 has 16 residues. Per germline, CDR1 MGHRA and CDR2 YSYEKL. The V gene end was trimmed by 4 bases and the J gene end by 9 bases; junction bases not matched to a gene: 6. The CDR3: CASSLTGTSGRGEQFF. For the CDR3, the DNA is TGCGCCAGCAGCCTAACCGGGACTAGCGGGAGGGGTGAGCAGTTCTTC.

This rearrangement joins TRBV19 to TRBJ2-2, with TRBD1 identical over 8 bases. Germline V CDR1 and CDR2: LNHDA, SQIVND (reference sequence). The CDR3 covers 14 residues. The junction had 10 bases not matched to a gene; V was cut back by 9 bases and J by 7 bases. This CDR3 is CASRQGIGIGELFF. In DNA, the CDR3 is TGTGCCAGCAGACAGGGGATCGGAATCGGGGAGCTGTTTTTT.

This chain joins TRBV19 and TRBJ1-1; TRBD1 might be the D (5 bases). The CDR3 runs 13 residues. The V and J ends lost 2 bases and 6 bases respectively, with 10 bases between them. Germline CDR1 LNHDA, CDR2 SQIVND (reference sequence). The DNA of the CDR3 is TGTGCCAGTAGTATATCGGCGGGGCCTGAAGCTTTCTTT. It yields the protein CASSISAGPEAFF.

The chain employs TRBV10-3 and TRBJ2-2; D gene unclear. The CDR3 totals 15 residues. Between the trimmed V and J ends, which lost 3 bases and 4 bases, there was a span of 12 bases. CDR1 is ENHRY and CDR2 is SYGVKD in the germline V gene. The CDR3 DNA reads as TGTGCCATCAGTGATTTGGGGTCGGGCACCGGGGAGCTGTTTTTT. Amino acid sequence: CAISDLGSGTGELFF.

This chain connects TRBV30 to TRBJ2-1; 7 bases are shared with TRBD1. Germline trimming cut 3 bases from V and 1 base from J; bases unmatched to any gene: 9. CDR1 is GTSNPN and CDR2 is SVGIG in the germline V gene (reference sequence). The CDR3 is 16 amino acids. CDR3: CAWRRVRGRSYNEQFF. The CDR3 nucleotides read TGTGCCTGGAGGAGGGTAAGGGGGCGATCCTACAATGAGCAGTTCTTC.

The chain is built from TRBV14 and TRBJ2-5, with 9 bases fitting TRBD1. With 0 bases clipped from V and 1 base from J, the junction kept 9 bases outside the gene matches. CDR3 length equals 18 residues. The germline CDR1 and CDR2 sequences are SGHDN and FVKESK. CDR3 region: CASSQDLPGQGPQETQYF. CDR3 coding DNA: TGTGCCAGCAGCCAAGATCTTCCGGGACAGGGCCCCCAAGAGACCCAGTACTTC.

This clone appeared a single time. The chain joins TRBV3-1 (or the pseudogene TRBV3-2) to TRBJ2-3; 10 nucleotides agree with TRBD1. The V and J ends lost 6 bases and 7 bases, in that order; junction bases with no gene match: 7. Germline V lookup: CDR1 LGHDT, CDR2 YNNKEL (reference sequence). The CDR3 has 14 amino acids. CDR3 sequence (DNA): TGTGCCAGCAGGGGGGACAGGGGCCTGAATACGCAGTATTTT. Translation gives CASRGDRGLNTQYF.

Details on this clone: Other DNA sequences in this specimen translate into the identical CDR3. This chain connects TRBV19 to TRBJ2-1; D unresolved. CDR1 LNHDA and CDR2 SQIVND come from the germline V gene (reference sequence). The CDR3 has 12 residues. Trimming shortened V by 1 base and J by 6 bases, and 4 bases separated the two germline ends. CDR3 residues: CASSIGFNEQFF. The CDR3 bases are TGTGCCAGTAGTATAGGGTTCAATGAGCAGTTCTTC.